This T cell receptor beta chain is from a study of blood T cells in healthy people across ages. A few counts support this clonotype. Germline-derived CDR1 and CDR2 are MGHRA and YSYEKL. The V end was cut by 3 bases, the J end by 3 bases, with 27 bases between. The CDR3 spans 20 residues. Then a second PCR, running roughly 6 to 11 cycles, was carried out with a sample-barcoded 5' primer and a J-beta primer mix. Each cDNA molecule was tagged by a template-switch adaptor that had 12 random nucleotides. In TCRdb, the 5' RACE reads were re-called with MiXCR into one record per CDR3 protein. The sample lists 500,000 to 550,000 distinct CDR3 sequences, more than 20% occurring once. These data are also associated with another study on T cells of mothers and their children.

This clonotype was obtained from a boy aged 10-17 years in good health. Sequenced: blood. V and J are TRBV4-1 and TRBJ2-4; possibly TRBD2 for D (6 bases). CDR3 in amino acids: CASSHAFERRDFLGKNIQYF. Here the CDR3 DNA reads TGCGCCAGCAGCCATGCATTCGAGAGACGGGACTTCTTAGGCAAAAACATTCAGTACTTC.